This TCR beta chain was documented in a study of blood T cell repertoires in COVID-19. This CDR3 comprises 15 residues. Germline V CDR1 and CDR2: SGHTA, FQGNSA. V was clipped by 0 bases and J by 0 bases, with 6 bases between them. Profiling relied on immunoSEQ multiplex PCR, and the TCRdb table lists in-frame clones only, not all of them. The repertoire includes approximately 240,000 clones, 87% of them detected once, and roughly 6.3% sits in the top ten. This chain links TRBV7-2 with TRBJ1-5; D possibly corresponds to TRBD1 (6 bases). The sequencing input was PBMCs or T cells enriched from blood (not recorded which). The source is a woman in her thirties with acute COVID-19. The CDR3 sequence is CASSLAGGSNQPQHF. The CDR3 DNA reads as TGTGCCAGCAGCTTAGCAGGGGGTAGCAATCAGCCCCAGCATTTT.